This T cell receptor beta chain originates from a study of T cells in Graves' hyperthyroidism and ophthalmopathy. Amplified regions were TCR beta CDR3 sequences from RNA transcripts. TCR CDR3 underwent first-round RT-PCR with the HTBI primer set. TCRdb passed the multiplex PCR reads through MiXCR, listing each CDR3 protein once. The sample lists around 580,000 distinct CDR3 sequences, 46% occurring once. Criteria for exclusion of patients were uncontrolled infection, other autoimmune disease, pregnancy or lactation. Diagnostic assessment was based on clinical symptoms, serum thyroxine and TRAb, thyroid ultrasound and orbital computed tomography. Trimming removed 4 bases from V and 6 bases from J, with 10 bases in between. The CDR3 has 13 residues. Germline V gene sequence: CDR1 SGHRS, CDR2 YFSETQ. Notes on this clonotype: The antigen is unknown.

Study-wide results and limits: Most thyroid clonotypes with frequency above 0.001 were detected in blood.

The V call is TRBV5-1, the J call TRBJ2-2; D assignment may be TRBD1 or TRBD2 (5 bases each). What was sequenced was peripheral blood or thyroid tissue (not recorded which). This TCR derives from a woman aged 18-29 years with Graves' hyperthyroidism. CDR3 coding DNA: TGCGCCAGCAGCATCCAGGGACCCGGGGAGCTGTTTTTT. This codes for CASSIQGPGELFF. The complete variable domain, with remaining parts taken from reference TRBV5-1 and TRBJ2-2, reads KAGVTQTPRYLIKTRGQQVTLSCSPISGHRSVSWYQQTPGQGLQFLFEYFSETQRNKGNFPGRFSGRQFSNSRSEMNVSTLELGDSALYLCASSIQGPGELFFGEGSRLTVL.